What follows are 15 T cell receptor beta chains derived from one specimen sequenced in a study of shared clonotypes between healthy human individuals. CD8 cells regarded as naive lacked CD45RO, were positively chosen for CCR7, and omitted terminally differentiated effector memory CD45RA+ cells. Sequencing used immunoSEQ multiplex PCR; TCRdb keeps in-frame clones, though not all of them. The table records about 2.2 million clones, around 93% of them present only once. The sequenced material came from naive CD8+ T cells from PBMCs. The receptors stem from a man between 18 and 29 years old in good health. Some clones in this sample may be carry-over from other donors' samples.

As DNA, the CDR3 is TGCGCCAGCAGTGAGTCCCGTACGGAGCTGTTTTTT. This encodes CASSESRTELFF. This chain joins TRBV10-1 and TRBJ2-2; D unclear. Germline CDR1 reads WNHNN; CDR2 reads SYGVQD (reference sequence). Trimming pared 0 bases from V and 10 bases from J, leaving 6 bases between. The CDR3 contains 12 residues.

J is TRBJ1-2 and V is TRBV7-9; 7 bases match TRBD1. CDR1 is SEHNR and CDR2 is FQNEAQ in the germline V gene (reference sequence). The CDR3 is 17 residues long. V gave up 4 bases and J gave up 1 base; unmatched junction bases: 12. The CDR3 DNA follows: TGTGCCAGCAGCTCGACGGCAACAGGGGCCCTTAACTATGGCTACACCTTC. Protein sequence: CASSSTATGALNYGYTF.

With respect to this clone: A junction boundary mismatches the germline segment, possibly from a read error. The V and J genes are TRBV19 and TRBJ1-4; 7 bases map to TRBD1. This CDR3 has 14 amino acids. CDR1 and CDR2 from the germline V gene are LNHDA and SQIVND (reference sequence). This CDR3 is CASSITGENEKLFF. CDR3 nucleotides: TGTGCCAGCAGTATTACAGGGGAAAATGAAAAACTGTTTTTT.

A note on this clone: Its ends do not fully match the called genes, so a read error is possible. CDR3 protein: CASSLVWDREGDF. The CDR3 DNA follows: TGTGCCAGCAGCTTGGTTTGGGACAGGGAGGGCGACTTT. The chain carries TRBV5-8 and TRBJ1-1, with 9 bases identical to TRBD1. The CDR3 runs 13 residues. Germline loops: CDR1 SGHTS, CDR2 YDEGEE.

The chain couples TRBV7-3 to TRBJ2-2; TRBD1 agrees at 8 bases. The germline gives CDR1 SGHTA, CDR2 FQGTGA. This CDR3 is 16 amino acids long. The ends lost 4 bases at V and 7 bases at J; junction bases unmatched: 11. The CDR3 is CASSWWTGRNFGELFF. The CDR3 DNA reads as TGTGCCAGCAGCTGGTGGACAGGGCGCAATTTCGGGGAGCTGTTTTTT.

V usage is TRBV7-9 and J usage is TRBJ1-3; D is perhaps TRBD1 (6 bases). CDR1 is SEHNR and CDR2 is FQNEAQ in the germline V gene (reference sequence). The V gene lost 6 bases and the J gene lost 0 bases, with 12 bases spanning the gap. The CDR3 consists of 15 residues. CDR3 DNA sequence: TGTGCCAGCAGGAATACAGGGATCTCTGGAAACACCATATATTTT. Protein sequence: CASRNTGISGNTIYF.

This chain's CDR3 is CASSVGIEGGYGYTF. The CDR3 DNA reads TGTGCCAGCAGCGTAGGAATCGAGGGCGGCTATGGCTACACCTTC. The rearrangement uses TRBV9 and TRBJ1-2, with no clear D. Trimming removed 0 bases from V and 4 bases from J, with 13 bases in between. This CDR3 is built from 15 residues. Germline assignment: CDR1 SGDLS and CDR2 YYNGEE. Full variable domain (outside the CDR3, taken from reference TRBV9 and TRBJ1-2): DSGVTQTPKHLITATGQRVTLRCSPRSGDLSVYWYQQSLDQGLQFLIQYYNGEERAKGNILERFSAQQFPDLHSELNLSSLELGDSALYFCASSVGIEGGYGYTFGSGTRLTVV.

The chain combines TRBV7-8 with TRBJ2-1; the match to TRBD2 covers 11 bases. After removal of 6 bases from V and 8 bases from J, the junction contained 15 bases not matched to a gene. Per the germline V gene, CDR1 is SGHVS and CDR2 is FQNEAQ. The CDR3 extends over 17 amino acids. The CDR3 DNA reads as TGTGCCAGCAGGCGAGAGGGTAGCGGGAGGGCCCTCGATGAGCAGTTCTTC. It codes for CASRREGSGRALDEQFF. Looking up the rest from reference TRBV7-8 and TRBJ2-1 gives the full variable domain: GAGVSQSPRYKVAKRGQDVALRCDPISGHVSLFWYQQALGQGPEFLTYFQNEAQLDKSGLPSDRFFAERPEGSVSTLKIQRTQQEDSAVYLCASRREGSGRALDEQFFGPGTRLTVL.

The chain has TRBV28 and TRBJ2-6, with TRBD2 identical over 7 bases. The CDR3 runs 21 residues. The ends lost 3 bases at V and 2 bases at J; junction bases unmatched: 19. CDR1 is MDHEN and CDR2 is SYDVKM in the germline V gene. CDR3: CASSFRIAVPGRETGANVLTF. In DNA form, the CDR3 reads TGTGCCAGCAGTTTTAGAATTGCGGTACCCGGGCGGGAGACTGGGGCCAACGTCCTGACTTTC.

A note on this clone: A read error may account for a junction end that differs from germline. V and J are TRBV27 and TRBJ1-1; 8 bases match TRBD1. Per germline, CDR1 MNHEY and CDR2 SMNVEV (reference sequence). This CDR3 comprises 16 residues. The CDR3 nucleotides read TGTGCCAGCAGTCCTTCGACAGGGGAAGTGAAGACTGAAGCTTTCTTT. Protein: CASSPSTGEVKTEAFF.

The rearrangement links TRBV4-1 to TRBJ2-7, with D unresolved. CDR3 length equals 15 residues. Trimming pared 1 base from V and 0 bases from J, leaving 10 bases between. Looked up from germline, CDR1 is MGHRA and CDR2 is YSYEKL. This chain's CDR3 is CASSQGPVGSYEQYF. The DNA for the CDR3 is TGCGCCAGCAGCCAAGGTCCGGTCGGCTCCTACGAGCAGTACTTC.

This sequence joins TRBV2 and TRBJ2-7; D tentatively fits TRBD1 or TRBD2 (6 bases each). The CDR3 has 13 residues. The germline V and J ends were trimmed by 10 bases and 1 base, with 14 bases remaining between them. Germline V gene sequence: CDR1 SNHLY, CDR2 FYNNEI. CDR3 in amino acids: CATKGGTSYEQYF. The CDR3 DNA reads as TGTGCCACCAAAGGGGGGACTTCCTACGAGCAGTACTTC.

The V call is TRBV30, the J call TRBJ1-2, with D unresolved. Looked up from germline, CDR1 is GTSNPN and CDR2 is SVGIG (reference sequence). Trimming left V 0 bases short and J 8 bases short, with 10 bases between. The CDR3 sequence is 12 residues long. CDR3 bases: TGTGCCTGGAGTGTGCTGACGATGGGCTACACCTTC. Its protein is CAWSVLTMGYTF.

This clone was observed a single time. J is TRBJ2-5 and V is TRBV11-3; D ambiguous. The CDR3 is 13 residues long. Germline CDR1 is SGHNT and CDR2 is YENEEA. V gave up 8 bases and J gave up 2 bases, with 12 bases separating them. Written as DNA, the CDR3 is TGTGCCAGCGGCGACTCCTGGCAAGAGACCCAGTACTTC. This sequence encodes CASGDSWQETQYF.

This clone was counted between two and nine times. V gene TRBV28 combines with J gene TRBJ1-5; 10 nucleotides line up with TRBD1. The CDR3 sequence is 15 residues long. The V and J ends lost 5 bases and 4 bases, in that order; junction bases with no gene match: 5. CDR1 is MDHEN and CDR2 is SYDVKM in the germline V gene. CDR3 in amino acids: CASSISGQGNQPQHF. CDR3 nucleotides: TGTGCCAGCAGTATATCGGGACAGGGGAATCAGCCCCAGCATTTT.